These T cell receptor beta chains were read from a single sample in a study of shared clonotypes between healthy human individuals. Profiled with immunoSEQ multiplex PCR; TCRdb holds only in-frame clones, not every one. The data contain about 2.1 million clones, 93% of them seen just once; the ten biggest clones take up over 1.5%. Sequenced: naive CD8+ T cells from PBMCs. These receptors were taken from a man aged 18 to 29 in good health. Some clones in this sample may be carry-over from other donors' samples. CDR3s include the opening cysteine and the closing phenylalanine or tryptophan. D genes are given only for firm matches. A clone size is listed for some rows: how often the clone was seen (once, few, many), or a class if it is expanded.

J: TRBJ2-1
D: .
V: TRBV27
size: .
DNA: TGTGCCAGCAGTTCCCTCCAGCGAGATGAGCAGTTCTTC
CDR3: CASSSLQRDEQFF

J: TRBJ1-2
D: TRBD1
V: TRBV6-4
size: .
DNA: TGTGCCAGCACCCCGGGACAGGGGGGCTATGGCTACACCTTC
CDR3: CASTPGQGGYGYTF

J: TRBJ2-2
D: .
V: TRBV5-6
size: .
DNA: TGTGCAGAGTTTCGGGCCGGGGCCGGGGAGCTGTTTTTT
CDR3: CAEFRAGAGELFF

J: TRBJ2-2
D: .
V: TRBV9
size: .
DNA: TGTGCCAGCAGAGTCCAATGGGGCACCGGGGAGCTGTTTTTT
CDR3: CASRVQWGTGELFF

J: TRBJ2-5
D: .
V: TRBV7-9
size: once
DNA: TGTGCCAGCAGCTCCCGTCAAGAGACCCAGTACTTC
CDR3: CASSSRQETQYF

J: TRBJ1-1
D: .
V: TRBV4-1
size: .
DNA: TGCGCCAGCGCCCATCACGGCCGGAACACTGAAGCTTTCTTT
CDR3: CASAHHGRNTEAFF

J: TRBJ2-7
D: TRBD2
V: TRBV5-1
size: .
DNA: TGCGCCAGCAGCTTGGAACTAGCGGGAAAGAGCTCCTACGAGCAGTACTTC
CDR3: CASSLELAGKSSYEQYF

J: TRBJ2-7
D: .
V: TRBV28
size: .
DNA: TGTGCCAGCAGTTTATCCGGGAGCTCATACGAGCAGTACTTC
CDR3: CASSLSGSSYEQYF

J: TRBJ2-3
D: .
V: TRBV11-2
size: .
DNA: TGTGCCAGCAGCTCCTCAGTAACAGATACGCAGTATTTT
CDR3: CASSSSVTDTQYF

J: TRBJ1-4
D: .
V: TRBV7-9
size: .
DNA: TGTGCCAGCCACTTTCCGCAGGGCACTAATGAAAAACTGTTTTTT
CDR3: CASHFPQGTNEKLFF

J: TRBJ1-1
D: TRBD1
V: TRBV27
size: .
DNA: TGTGCCAGCAGCCCTCGACAGGGTATGGTCACTGAAGCTTTCTTT
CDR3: CASSPRQGMVTEAFF

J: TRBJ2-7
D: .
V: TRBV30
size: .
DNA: TGTGCCTGGAGTTTAAGTTCCTACGAGCAGTACTTC
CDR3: CAWSLSSYEQYF

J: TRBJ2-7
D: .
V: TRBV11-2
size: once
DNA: TGTGCCAGCAGCTTAATCTCAGGAACCACCTACGAGCAGTACTTC
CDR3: CASSLISGTTYEQYF

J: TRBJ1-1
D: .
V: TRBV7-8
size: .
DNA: TGTGCCAGCAGCTTAGGCAGGTACACTGAAGCTTTCTTT
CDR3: CASSLGRYTEAFF

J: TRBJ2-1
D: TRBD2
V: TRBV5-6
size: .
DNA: TGTGCCAGCAGCCCGACTAGCGGGAGGGCAAGCTCCTACAATGAGCAGTTCTTC
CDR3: CASSPTSGRASSYNEQFF

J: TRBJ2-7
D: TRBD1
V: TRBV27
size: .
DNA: TGTGCCAGCACCATACTTGCCGGGACAGGAGTCTACGAGCAGTACTTC
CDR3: CASTILAGTGVYEQYF

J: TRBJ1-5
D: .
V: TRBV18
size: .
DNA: TGTGCCAGCTCAGTAGAAACTGCAGCTCAGCCCCAGCATTTT
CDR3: CASSVETAAQPQHF

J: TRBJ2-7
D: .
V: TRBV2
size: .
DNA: TGTGCCAGCAGTGAAGGAAACAGCTGGTCCTACGAGCAGTACTTC
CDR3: CASSEGNSWSYEQYF

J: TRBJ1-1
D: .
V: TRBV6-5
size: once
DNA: TGTGCCAGCAGTTTGGGGGTATTTGACACTGAAGCTTTCTTT
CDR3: CASSLGVFDTEAFF

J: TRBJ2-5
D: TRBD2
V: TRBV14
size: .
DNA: TGTGCCAGCAGCCAACCTGCTAGCGGGTCTCAAGAGACCCAGTACTTC
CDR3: CASSQPASGSQETQYF

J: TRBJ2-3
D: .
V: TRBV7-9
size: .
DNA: TGTGCCAGCAGCCATCGGGGGGAACCGGGACTAGGGGGCCCAGATACGCAGTATTTT
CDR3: CASSHRGEPGLGGPDTQYF

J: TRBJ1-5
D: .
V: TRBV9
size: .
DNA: TGTGCCAGCAGCCCCCAGGGATTCAATCAGCCCCAGCATTTT
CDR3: CASSPQGFNQPQHF

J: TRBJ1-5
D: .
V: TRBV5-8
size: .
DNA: TGTGCCAGCAGCTCTTACAGACTTAATCAGCCCCAGCATTTT
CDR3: CASSSYRLNQPQHF

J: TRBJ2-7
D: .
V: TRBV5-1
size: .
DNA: TGCGCCAGCAGCTTCTTGGCCGGGCGCGAGCAGTACTTC
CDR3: CASSFLAGREQYF

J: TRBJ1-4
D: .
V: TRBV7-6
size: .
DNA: TGTGCCAGCAGCTTACCCGGGCAGGGGAATGAAAAACTGTTTTTT
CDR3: CASSLPGQGNEKLFF

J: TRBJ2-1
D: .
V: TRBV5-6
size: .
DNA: TGTGCCAGCAGCCTCCGGGCCTCCGCCGAGCAGTTCTTC
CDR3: CASSLRASAEQFF

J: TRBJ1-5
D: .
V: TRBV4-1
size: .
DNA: TGCGCCAGCAGCCAAAGACAGGCCTATAGCAATCAGCCCCAGCATTTT
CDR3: CASSQRQAYSNQPQHF

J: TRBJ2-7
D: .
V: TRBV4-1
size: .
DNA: TGCGCCAGCAGCCAAGTAGGGGGTGTAGTCAACGAGCAGTACTTC
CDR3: CASSQVGGVVNEQYF

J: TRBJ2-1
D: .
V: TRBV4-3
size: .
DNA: TGCGCCAGCAGCCAAGGCAGGACCCTCTACAATGAGCAGTTCTTC
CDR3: CASSQGRTLYNEQFF

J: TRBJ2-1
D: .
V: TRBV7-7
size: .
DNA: TGTGCCAGCAGCCTCGGGACTCACCCCTACAATGAGCAGTTCTTC
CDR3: CASSLGTHPYNEQFF

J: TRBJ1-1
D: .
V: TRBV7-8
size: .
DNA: TGTGCCAGCAGCGTGGGTGGAGGTGAGAACACTGAAGCTTTCTTT
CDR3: CASSVGGGENTEAFF

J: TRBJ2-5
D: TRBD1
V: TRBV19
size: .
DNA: TGTGCCAGTAGTCAGACAGGGTATTCCCGAGAGACCCAGTACTTC
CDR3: CASSQTGYSRETQYF

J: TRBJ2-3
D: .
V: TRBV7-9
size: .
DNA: TGTGCCAGCAGCATGGGTGTTAGCACAGATACGCAGTATTTT
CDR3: CASSMGVSTDTQYF

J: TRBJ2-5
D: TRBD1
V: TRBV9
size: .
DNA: TGTGCCAGCAGCGTAGGCCCCCTTCACAGGGGCCAAGAGACCCAGTACTTC
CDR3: CASSVGPLHRGQETQYF

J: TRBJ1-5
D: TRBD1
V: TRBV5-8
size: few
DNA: TGTGCCAGCAGTCCGACAGGGAACGTTGATCAGCCCCAGCATTTT
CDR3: CASSPTGNVDQPQHF

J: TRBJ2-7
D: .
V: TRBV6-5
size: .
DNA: TGTGCCAGCAGTTATGGACAGATATACGAGCAGTACTTC
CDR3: CASSYGQIYEQYF

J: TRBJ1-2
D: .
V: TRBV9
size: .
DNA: TGTGCCAGCAGCGTAGAGGACAGTCCCCTTGTTCATGGCTACACCTTC
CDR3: CASSVEDSPLVHGYTF

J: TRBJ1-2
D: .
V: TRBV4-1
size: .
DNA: TGCGCCAGCAGCCAATCTCAGGGATTCTACTATGGCTACACCTTC
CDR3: CASSQSQGFYYGYTF

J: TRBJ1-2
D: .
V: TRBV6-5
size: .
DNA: TGTGCCAGCAGTTACGCGACAGTTGGCTACACCTTC
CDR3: CASSYATVGYTF

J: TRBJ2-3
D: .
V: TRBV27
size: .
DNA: TGTGCCAGCAGTTTAAGCAGGCTTGATACGCAGTATTTT
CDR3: CASSLSRLDTQYF

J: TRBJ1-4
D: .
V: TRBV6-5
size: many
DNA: TGTGCCAGCAGCGAGGGGGAAAAACTGTTTTTT
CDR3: CASSEGEKLFF

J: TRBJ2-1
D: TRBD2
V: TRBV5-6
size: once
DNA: TGTGCCAGCAGCCCGGACACTAGCGGAGCCACCTACAATGAGCAGTTCTTC
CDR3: CASSPDTSGATYNEQFF

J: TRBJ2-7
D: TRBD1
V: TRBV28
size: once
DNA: TGTGCCAGCAGGGCAGGGACAGGGGGCTTCCTATTCTACGAGCAGTACTTC
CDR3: CASRAGTGGFLFYEQYF

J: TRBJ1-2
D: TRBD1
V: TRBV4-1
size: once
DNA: TGCGCCAGCAGCCCGTTGACAGGGTTTGGCTACACCTTC
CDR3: CASSPLTGFGYTF

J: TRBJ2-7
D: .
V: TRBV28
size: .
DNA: TGTGCCAGCAGTCGGGACGGATCCTACGAGCAGTACTTC
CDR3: CASSRDGSYEQYF

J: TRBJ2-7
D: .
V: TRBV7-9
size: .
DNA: TGTGCCAGCAGTATTTCAGGGGTCCCCTACGAGCAGTACTTC
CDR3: CASSISGVPYEQYF

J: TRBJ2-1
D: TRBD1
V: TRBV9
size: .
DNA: TGTGCCAGCAGCGTAGGGAGGACAGGGGGTAGGCGAGAGCAGTTCTTC
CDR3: CASSVGRTGGRREQFF

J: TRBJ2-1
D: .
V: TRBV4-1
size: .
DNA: TGCGCCAGCAGCCACCGGATTGGCAACTACAATGAGCAGTTCTTC
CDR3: CASSHRIGNYNEQFF